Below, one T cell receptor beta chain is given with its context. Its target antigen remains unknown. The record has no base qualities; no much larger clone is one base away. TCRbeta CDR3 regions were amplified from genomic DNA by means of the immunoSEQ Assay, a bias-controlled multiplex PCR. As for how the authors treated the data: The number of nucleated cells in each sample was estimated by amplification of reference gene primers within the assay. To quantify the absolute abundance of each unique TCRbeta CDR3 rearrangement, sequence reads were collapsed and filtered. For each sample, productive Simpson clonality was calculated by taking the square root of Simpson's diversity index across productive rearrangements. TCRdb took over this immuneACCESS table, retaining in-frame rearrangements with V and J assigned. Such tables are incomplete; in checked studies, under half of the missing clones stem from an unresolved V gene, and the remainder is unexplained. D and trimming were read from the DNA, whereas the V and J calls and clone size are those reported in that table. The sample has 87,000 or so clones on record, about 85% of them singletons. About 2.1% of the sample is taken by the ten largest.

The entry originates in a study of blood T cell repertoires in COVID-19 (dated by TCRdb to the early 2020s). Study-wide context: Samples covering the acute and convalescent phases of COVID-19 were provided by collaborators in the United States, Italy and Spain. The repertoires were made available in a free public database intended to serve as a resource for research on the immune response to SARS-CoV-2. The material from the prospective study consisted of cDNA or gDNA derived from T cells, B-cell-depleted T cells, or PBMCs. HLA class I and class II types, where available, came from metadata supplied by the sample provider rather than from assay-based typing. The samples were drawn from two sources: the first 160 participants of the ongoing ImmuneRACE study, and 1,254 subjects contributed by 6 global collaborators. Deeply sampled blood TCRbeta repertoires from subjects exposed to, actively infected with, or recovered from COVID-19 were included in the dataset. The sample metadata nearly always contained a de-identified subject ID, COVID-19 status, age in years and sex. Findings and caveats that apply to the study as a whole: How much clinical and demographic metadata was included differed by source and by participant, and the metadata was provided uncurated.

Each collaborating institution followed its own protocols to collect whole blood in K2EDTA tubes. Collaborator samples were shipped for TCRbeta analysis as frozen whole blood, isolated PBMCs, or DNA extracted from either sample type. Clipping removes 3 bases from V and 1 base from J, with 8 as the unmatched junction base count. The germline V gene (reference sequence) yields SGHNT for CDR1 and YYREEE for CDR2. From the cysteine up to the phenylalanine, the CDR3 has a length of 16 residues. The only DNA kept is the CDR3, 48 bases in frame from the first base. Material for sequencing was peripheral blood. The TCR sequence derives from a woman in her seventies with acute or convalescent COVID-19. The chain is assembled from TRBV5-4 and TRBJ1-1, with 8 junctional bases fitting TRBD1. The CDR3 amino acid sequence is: CASSWKARGQNTEAFF. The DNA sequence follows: TGTGCCAGCAGCTGGAAAGCCAGGGGGCAGAACACTGAAGCTTTCTTT.